What follows are 9 T cell receptor beta chains derived from one specimen sequenced in a study of cytomegalovirus exposure and HLA in healthy donors. Repertoires were generated with immunoSEQ multiplex PCR, while TCRdb's copy carries only in-frame clones and drops some. The sample has approximately 190,000 clones; approximately 82% are singletons. The sequenced material came from PBMCs. These TCRs come from a woman under 40 in good health and CMV-seropositive.

This rearrangement joins TRBV7-9 to TRBJ2-2, with D possibly being TRBD1 (6 bases). The CDR3 has 14 residues. Germline CDR1 and CDR2: SEHNR and FQNEAQ (reference sequence). With 5 bases removed from V and 6 bases from J, the gap between germline ends came to 13 bases. The CDR3 region has the DNA TGTGCCAGCAGCCCGGGGACAATAGCCGGGGAGCTGTTTTTT. This encodes CASSPGTIAGELFF. Complete variable domain (other parts from reference TRBV7-9 and TRBJ2-2): DTGVSQNPRHKITKRGQNVTFRCDPISEHNRLYWYRQTLGQGPEFLTYFQNEAQLEKSRLLSDRFSAERPKGSFSTLEIQRTEQGDSAMYLCASSPGTIAGELFFGEGSRLTVL.

The chain links TRBV27 to TRBJ2-5; TRBD2 aligns across 14 bases. With V trimmed by 6 bases and J by 5 bases, 11 bases remained unmatched. CDR1 MNHEY and CDR2 SMNVEV come from the germline V gene (reference sequence). CDR3 size: 17 residues. CDR3 residues: CASSRRGTSGSQETQYF. The CDR3 DNA is TGTGCCAGCAGCCGTAGGGGGACTAGCGGGAGTCAGGAGACCCAGTACTTC.

This sequence joins TRBV7-3 and TRBJ2-3; TRBD1 matches 8 bases. Trimming took 2 bases from V and 2 from J; bases not matched to a gene: 3. The CDR3 totals 15 residues. In germline, CDR1 is SGHTA, CDR2 FQGTGA. DNA for the CDR3: TGTGCCAGCAGCTTAGGACAGGGCCCCACAGATACGCAGTATTTT. It codes for CASSLGQGPTDTQYF. Combining the CDR3 with reference TRBV7-3 and TRBJ2-3 gives the whole variable domain GAGVSQTPSNKVTEKGKYVELRCDPISGHTALYWYRQSLGQGPEFLIYFQGTGAADDSGLPNDRFFAVRPEGSVSTLKIQRTERGDSAVYLCASSLGQGPTDTQYFGPGTRLTVL.

The chain recombines TRBV27 with TRBJ2-2, with 8 positions matching TRBD1. Germline values: CDR1 MNHEY, CDR2 SMNVEV (reference sequence). With 3 bases clipped from V and 0 bases from J, the junction kept 3 bases outside the gene matches. CDR3 length equals 16 residues. CDR3 nucleotide sequence: TGTGCCAGCAGTTTCCAGACAGGGGCGAACACCGGGGAGCTGTTTTTT. This codes for CASSFQTGANTGELFF.

V usage is TRBV7-9 and J usage is TRBJ2-1; 10 nucleotides line up with TRBD2. CDR1 is SEHNR, CDR2 FQNEAQ, per germline (reference sequence). The CDR3 extends over 15 amino acids. The J segment lost 4 bases and the V segment lost 6 bases, leaving 6 bases of the junction unmatched. The CDR3 sequence: CASSSGLAVYNEQFF. The CDR3, as DNA: TGTGCCAGCAGTTCAGGACTAGCGGTTTACAATGAGCAGTTCTTC.

This rearrangement joins TRBV11-3 to TRBJ2-1; D might be TRBD2 (6 bases). The CDR3 sequence is 15 residues long. The ends were cut back, 4 bases at V and 6 bases at J, with 16 bases in the middle. Germline CDR1 reads SGHNT; CDR2 reads YENEEA. CDR3 in DNA: TGTGCCAGCAGCTCCTCAGACGGAGGGGTCAATGAGCAGTTCTTC. Its protein product is CASSSSDGGVNEQFF.

V usage is TRBV12-5 and J usage is TRBJ2-7; 7 bases align to TRBD1. The V gene end was trimmed by 3 bases and the J gene end by 0 bases; junction bases not matched to a gene: 5. CDR3 length: 15 residues. CDR1 is LGHNT, CDR2 FRNRAP, per germline. The CDR3 loop is CASGLGDRSSYEQYF. In DNA, the CDR3 is TGTGCTAGTGGTTTAGGGGACAGAAGCTCCTACGAGCAGTACTTC.

The sample holds one count of this clone. The gene calls are TRBV27 and TRBJ2-3; TRBD2 might be the D (6 bases). This CDR3 is 13 amino acids long. Germline-derived CDR1 and CDR2 are MNHEY and SMNVEV (reference sequence). The V and J ends lost 6 bases and 4 bases respectively, with 11 bases between them. The CDR3 here is CASSLDYPDTQYF. The CDR3 DNA reads TGTGCCAGCAGCCTGGACTATCCAGATACGCAGTATTTT.

Remarks on this clone: Additional DNA sequences in this sample encode the identical CDR3. The chain joins TRBV6-5 to TRBJ2-7, with D possibly matching TRBD1 (6 bases). CDR3 length equals 13 residues. The V end lost 6 bases, the J end lost 0 bases, and 9 bases lay between the germline ends. The germline V gene encodes CDR1 MNHEY and CDR2 SVGAGI. This CDR3 reads CASSRDNSYEQYF. The CDR3 bases are TGTGCCAGCAGCCGGGACAACTCCTACGAGCAGTACTTC.